This TCR beta chain was sequenced during a study of T cells in Graves' hyperthyroidism and ophthalmopathy. In the ophthalmopathy cohort, Clinical Activity Score was at least 3, NOSPECS grade at least 4, and duration under 3 months. Isolation of PBMCs was performed on 8.5 to 10 ml fresh peripheral blood. The length of the CDR3 is 16 residues. V lost 0 bases to trimming and J lost 1 base; unmatched junction nucleotides: 4. Looked up from germline, CDR1 is DFQATT and CDR2 is SNEGSKA (reference sequence). It was RNA transcripts that yielded the amplified TCR beta CDR3 regions. The HTBI primer set was used in a first-round RT-PCR of the TCR CDR3. One entry per CDR3 protein, called by TCRdb with MiXCR from the multiplex PCR reads. The sample lists 220,000 or so distinct CDR3 sequences, over 15% occurring once. This clonotype showed up many times.

The receptor was isolated from a woman aged 18-29 years with Graves' ophthalmopathy. J is TRBJ2-1 and V is TRBV20-1; 9 bases fit TRBD2. Source material: blood. The CDR3 protein is CSARDFLAGSYNEQFF. CDR3 bases: TGCAGTGCTAGAGACTTTCTAGCGGGGTCCTACAATGAGCAGTTCTTC.